The next 11 T cell receptor beta chains were all read from a single sample in a study of cytomegalovirus exposure and HLA in healthy donors. The PCR ran on 60 Vbeta and 13 Jbeta primers. Here immunoSEQ multiplex PCR was the method, and the copy in TCRdb shows in-frame clones only, minus some. This table holds approximately 160,000 clones, 68% found once. Material: PBMCs. The source of these receptors is a woman in her late teens or twenties in good health and CMV-seropositive.

The chain has TRBV7-2 and TRBJ2-4, with a possible D match to TRBD1 (6 bases). V was trimmed by 5 bases and J by 5 bases, leaving 16 bases between them. The CDR3 has 15 residues. Looked up from germline, CDR1 is SGHTA and CDR2 is FQGNSA. CDR3 sequence: CASSPQIGQQNIQYF. CDR3 DNA sequence: TGTGCCAGCAGCCCTCAAATCGGACAGCAAAACATTCAGTACTTC.

The chain combines TRBV28 with TRBJ1-1; TRBD1 is a possible D gene (6 bases). Trimming took 9 bases from V and 0 from J, leaving 14 bases between them. The germline V gene has CDR1 MDHEN and CDR2 SYDVKM. CDR3 length equals 14 residues. DNA for the CDR3: TGTGCCAGTGGAAAAGGGGGTCTGAACACTGAAGCTTTCTTT. This sequence encodes CASGKGGLNTEAFF.

V gene TRBV19 combines with J gene TRBJ2-5; 9 bases are shared with TRBD2. The CDR3 spans 16 residues. Germline CDR1 LNHDA, CDR2 SQIVND (reference sequence). J gave up 6 bases and V 5 bases, and 13 bases lay outside the gene matches. CDR3 nucleotides: TGTGCCAGTAGTTCCCCGAACGCGGGAGGGCGCCAGACCCAGTACTTC. Protein: CASSSPNAGGRQTQYF.

The chain couples TRBV2 to TRBJ2-7; D uncertain. V was cut by 3 bases and J by 3 bases, with 12 bases left in between. The CDR3 totals 14 residues. The germline V gene has CDR1 SNHLY and CDR2 FYNNEI. The CDR3: CASSEFFSGYEQYF. CDR3 DNA sequence: TGTGCCAGCAGTGAGTTTTTCTCCGGCTACGAGCAGTACTTC.

The gene calls are TRBV28 and TRBJ1-1, with D perhaps TRBD1 (5 bases). This CDR3 spans 12 amino acids. V was pared by 4 bases and J by 7 bases, with 10 bases between. Germline V CDR1 and CDR2: MDHEN, SYDVKM. CDR3 sequence (DNA): TGTGCCAGCAGTTGGACAAACCTTGAAGCTTTCTTT. Protein: CASSWTNLEAFF.

The chain links TRBV5-1 to TRBJ1-1; D gene ambiguous. Germline CDR1 is SGHRS and CDR2 is YFSETQ. The CDR3 length is 13 residues. With 4 bases removed from V and 1 base from J, the gap between germline ends came to 8 bases. The CDR3 spells CASSQQRNTEAFF. The CDR3 DNA sequence: TGCGCCAGCAGCCAACAGAGGAACACTGAAGCTTTCTTT.

The chain combines TRBV6-5 with TRBJ2-3; a possible D gene is TRBD2 (5 bases). CDR1 MNHEY and CDR2 SVGAGI come from the germline V gene. Deletions cut 0 bases from V and 4 bases from J, with 8 bases between. The CDR3 runs to 14 residues. CDR3 nucleotide sequence: TGTGCCAGCAGTTACTCAAAACTAGCAGATACGCAGTATTTT. Encoded protein: CASSYSKLADTQYF.

The rearrangement links TRBV5-1 to TRBJ2-7, with D possibly TRBD1 on 5 matching bases. V lost 4 bases, J lost 3 bases, and 11 bases lay in between. CDR1 is SGHRS and CDR2 is YFSETQ in the germline V gene. The CDR3 loop spans 13 amino acids. The CDR3 protein is CASSLGDGYEQYF. The CDR3 nucleotides are TGCGCCAGCAGCCTAGGGGATGGCTACGAGCAGTACTTC.

In nucleotides, the CDR3 is TGTGCCAGTAGTACACAGGGGACCAATCAGCCCCAGCATTTT. Residues: CASSTQGTNQPQHF. This rearrangement joins TRBV19 to TRBJ1-5, with 7 bases matching TRBD1. The CDR3 has 14 residues. Germline V gene lookup returns CDR1 LNHDA and CDR2 SQIVND (reference sequence). V lost 4 bases to trimming and J lost 3 bases; unmatched junction nucleotides: 3.

V usage is TRBV27 and J usage is TRBJ2-7; TRBD1 matches 7 bases. The J segment lost 1 base and the V segment lost 5 bases, leaving 8 bases of the junction unmatched. The CDR3 runs 15 residues. Germline lookup yields CDR1 MNHEY and CDR2 SMNVEV (reference sequence). The CDR3 nucleotides read TGTGCCAGCAGTGCCTGGACAGGCACGTCCTACGAGCAGTACTTC. Residues: CASSAWTGTSYEQYF.

In its sample, this clone was seen many times. V is TRBV5-5 and J is TRBJ1-1; D ambiguous. The germline V gene has CDR1 SGHKS and CDR2 YYEKEE (reference sequence). There are 14 residues in the CDR3. V dropped 2 bases and J dropped 1 base, with 9 bases sitting between them. This CDR3 reads CASSFRVTNTEAFF. For the CDR3, the DNA is TGTGCCAGCAGCTTCCGGGTGACGAACACTGAAGCTTTCTTT.